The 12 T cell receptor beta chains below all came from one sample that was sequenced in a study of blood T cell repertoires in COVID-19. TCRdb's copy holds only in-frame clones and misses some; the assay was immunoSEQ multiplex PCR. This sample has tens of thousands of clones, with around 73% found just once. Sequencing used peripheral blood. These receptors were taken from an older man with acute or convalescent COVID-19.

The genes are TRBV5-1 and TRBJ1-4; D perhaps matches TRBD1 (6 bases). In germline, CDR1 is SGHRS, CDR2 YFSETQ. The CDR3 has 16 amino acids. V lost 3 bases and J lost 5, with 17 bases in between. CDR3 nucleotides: TGCGCCAGCAGCTCCGGACAGCAAAGTGTGAATGAAAAACTGTTTTTT. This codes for CASSSGQQSVNEKLFF. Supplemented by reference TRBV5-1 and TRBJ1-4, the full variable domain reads KAGVTQTPRYLIKTRGQQVTLSCSPISGHRSVSWYQQTPGQGLQFLFEYFSETQRNKGNFPGRFSGRQFSNSRSEMNVSTLELGDSALYLCASSSGQQSVNEKLFFGSGTQLSVL.

CDR3: CASSESPTKQFF. The CDR3 DNA follows: TGCGCCAGCAGTGAGTCACCTACGAAGCAGTTCTTC. The rearrangement joins TRBV10-1 to TRBJ2-1; D not certain. V was shortened by 0 bases and J by 11 bases, with 8 bases between the two germline ends. The germline CDR1 and CDR2 sequences are WNHNN and SYGVQD (reference sequence). This CDR3 region has 12 residues.

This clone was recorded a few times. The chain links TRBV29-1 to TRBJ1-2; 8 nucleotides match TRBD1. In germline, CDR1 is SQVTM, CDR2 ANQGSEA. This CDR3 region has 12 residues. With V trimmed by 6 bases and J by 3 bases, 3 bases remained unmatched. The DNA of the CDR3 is TGCAGCGTGATGACAGGGGACTATGGCTACACCTTC. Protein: CSVMTGDYGYTF. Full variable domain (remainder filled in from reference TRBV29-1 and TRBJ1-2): SAVISQKPSRDICQRGTSLTIQCQVDSQVTMMFWYRQQPGQSLTLIATANQGSEATYESGFVIDKFPISRPNLTFSTLTVSNMSPEDSSIYLCSVMTGDYGYTFGSGTRLTVV.

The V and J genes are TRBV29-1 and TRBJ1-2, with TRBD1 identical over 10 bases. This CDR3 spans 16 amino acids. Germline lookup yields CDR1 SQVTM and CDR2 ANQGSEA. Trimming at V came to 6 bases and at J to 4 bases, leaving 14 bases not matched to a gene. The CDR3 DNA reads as TGCAGCGTGGGGGTCTCGGACAGGGGGACCCGCTATGGCTACACCTTC. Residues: CSVGVSDRGTRYGYTF.

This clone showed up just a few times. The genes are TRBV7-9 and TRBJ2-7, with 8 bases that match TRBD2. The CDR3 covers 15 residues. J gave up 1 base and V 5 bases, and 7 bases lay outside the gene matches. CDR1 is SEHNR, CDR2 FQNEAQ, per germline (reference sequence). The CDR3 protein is CASSPSGGWSYEQYF. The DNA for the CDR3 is TGTGCCAGCAGCCCGAGCGGGGGATGGTCCTACGAGCAGTACTTC.

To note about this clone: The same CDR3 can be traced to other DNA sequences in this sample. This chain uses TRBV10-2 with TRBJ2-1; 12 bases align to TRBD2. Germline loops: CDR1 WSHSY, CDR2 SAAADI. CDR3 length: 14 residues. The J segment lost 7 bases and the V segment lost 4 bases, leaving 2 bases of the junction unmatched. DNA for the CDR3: TGCGCCAGCAGTGTCGGACTAGCGGGAAATGAGCAGTTCTTC. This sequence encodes CASSVGLAGNEQFF.

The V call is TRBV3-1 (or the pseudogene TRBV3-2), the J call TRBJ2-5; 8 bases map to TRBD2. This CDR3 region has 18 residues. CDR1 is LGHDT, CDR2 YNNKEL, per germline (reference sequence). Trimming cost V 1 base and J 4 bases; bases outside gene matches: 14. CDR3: CASSQGYGTSGFGETQYF. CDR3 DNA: TGTGCCAGCAGCCAAGGGTATGGCACTAGCGGCTTTGGAGAGACCCAGTACTTC.

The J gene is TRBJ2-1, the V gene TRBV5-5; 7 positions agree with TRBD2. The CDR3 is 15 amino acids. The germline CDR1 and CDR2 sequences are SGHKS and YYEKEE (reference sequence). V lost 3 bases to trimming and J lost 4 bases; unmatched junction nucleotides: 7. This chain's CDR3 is CASSSAASGYNEQFF. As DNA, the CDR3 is TGTGCCAGCAGCTCCGCCGCTAGCGGATACAATGAGCAGTTCTTC.

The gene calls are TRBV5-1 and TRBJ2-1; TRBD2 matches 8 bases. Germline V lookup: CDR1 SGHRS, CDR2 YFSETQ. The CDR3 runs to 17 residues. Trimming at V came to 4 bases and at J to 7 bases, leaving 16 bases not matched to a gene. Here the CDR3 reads CASSPVGSGVGENEQFF. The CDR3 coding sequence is TGCGCCAGCAGCCCCGTGGGTAGCGGGGTTGGCGAGAATGAGCAGTTCTTC.

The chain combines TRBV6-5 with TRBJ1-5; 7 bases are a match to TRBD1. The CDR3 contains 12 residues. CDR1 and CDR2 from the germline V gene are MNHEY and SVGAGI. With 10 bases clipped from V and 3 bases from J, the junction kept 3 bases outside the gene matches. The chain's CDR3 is CATGQDNQPQHF. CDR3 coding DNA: TGTGCCACAGGACAGGACAATCAGCCCCAGCATTTT.

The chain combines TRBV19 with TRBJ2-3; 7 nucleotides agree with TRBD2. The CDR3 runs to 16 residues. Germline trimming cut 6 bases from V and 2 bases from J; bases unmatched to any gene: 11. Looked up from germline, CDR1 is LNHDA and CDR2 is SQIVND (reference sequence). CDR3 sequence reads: CASSIVGGSPTDTQYF. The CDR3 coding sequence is TGTGCCAGTAGCATCGTCGGCGGGAGCCCCACAGATACGCAGTATTTT.

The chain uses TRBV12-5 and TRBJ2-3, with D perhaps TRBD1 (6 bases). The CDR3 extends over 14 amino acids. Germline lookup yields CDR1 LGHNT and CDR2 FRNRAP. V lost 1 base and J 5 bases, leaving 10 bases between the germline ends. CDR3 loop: CASGLGTGRDTQYF. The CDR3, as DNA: TGTGCTAGTGGTTTGGGCACAGGGAGAGATACGCAGTATTTT.